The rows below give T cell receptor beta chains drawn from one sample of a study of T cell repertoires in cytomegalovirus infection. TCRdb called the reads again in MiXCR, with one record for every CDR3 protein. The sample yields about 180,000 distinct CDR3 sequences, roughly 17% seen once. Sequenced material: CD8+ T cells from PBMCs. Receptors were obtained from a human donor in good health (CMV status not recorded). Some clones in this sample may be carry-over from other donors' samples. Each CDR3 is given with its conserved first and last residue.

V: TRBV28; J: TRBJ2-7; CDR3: CASSTTGINEQYF
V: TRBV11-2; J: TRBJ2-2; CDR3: CASRIVGTSGSITNTGELFF
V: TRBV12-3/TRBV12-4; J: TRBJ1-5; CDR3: CASSGTGKNQPQHF
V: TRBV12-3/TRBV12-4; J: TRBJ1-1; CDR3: CASATHNEAFF
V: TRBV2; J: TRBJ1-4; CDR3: CASTPETGEEKLFF
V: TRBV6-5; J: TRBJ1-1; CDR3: CASSIRLTENTEAFF
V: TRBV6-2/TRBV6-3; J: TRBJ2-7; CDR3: CASSYQEGYEQYF
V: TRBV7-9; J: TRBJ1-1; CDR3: CASSPTVGGTEAFF
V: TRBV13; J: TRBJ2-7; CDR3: CASSGFGTYPYEQYF
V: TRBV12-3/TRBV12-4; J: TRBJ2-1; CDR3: CASSLGGAGEQFF
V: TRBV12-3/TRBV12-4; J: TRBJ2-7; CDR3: CASSPSQELANLYF
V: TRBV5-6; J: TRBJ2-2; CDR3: CASTYGTGELFF
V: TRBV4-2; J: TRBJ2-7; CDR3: CASSVDRVQEQYF
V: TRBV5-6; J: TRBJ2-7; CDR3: CASSFNNYFYEQYF
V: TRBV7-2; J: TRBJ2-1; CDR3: CASSSSGGDYNEQFF
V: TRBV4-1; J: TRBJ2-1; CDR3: CASSQVNGHEQFF
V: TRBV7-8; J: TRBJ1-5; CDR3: CASSLRGQYYQPQHF
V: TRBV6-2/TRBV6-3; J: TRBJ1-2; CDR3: CASRLGQGYGYTF
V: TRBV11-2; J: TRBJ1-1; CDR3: CASSLTGGVAEAFF
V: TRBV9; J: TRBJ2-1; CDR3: CASSAGQGVLNEQFF
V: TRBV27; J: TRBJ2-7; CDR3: CASSPGTPMGQYF
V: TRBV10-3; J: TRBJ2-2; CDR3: CAISGTGNTGELFF
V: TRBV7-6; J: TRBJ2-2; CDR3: CASSSTGQGNTGELFF
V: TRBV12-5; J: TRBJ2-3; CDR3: CASGRLPGTLSTDTQYF
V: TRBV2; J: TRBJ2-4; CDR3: CASSPSKGENSQYF
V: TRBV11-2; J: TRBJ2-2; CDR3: CASRPTGTGELFF
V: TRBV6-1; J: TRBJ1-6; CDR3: CASGPDSPLHF
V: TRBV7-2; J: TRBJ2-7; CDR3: CASSFPRHHEQYF
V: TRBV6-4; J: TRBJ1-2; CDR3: CASSASKTGKGYTF
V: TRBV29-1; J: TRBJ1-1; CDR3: CSVEARPPGRTEAFF
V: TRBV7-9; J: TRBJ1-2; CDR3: CASSLDRESYGYTF
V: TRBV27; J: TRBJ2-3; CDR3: CASSLMGPDTQYF
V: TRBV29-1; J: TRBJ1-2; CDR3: CSVEPQGVNYGYTF
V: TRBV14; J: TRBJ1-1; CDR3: CASSQDPGTGVPTEAFF
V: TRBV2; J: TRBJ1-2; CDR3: CASSDLDPNYGYTF
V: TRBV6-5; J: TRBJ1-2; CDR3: CASSDGIYGYTF
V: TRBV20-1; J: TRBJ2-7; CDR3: CSAPQQLAGGYEQYF
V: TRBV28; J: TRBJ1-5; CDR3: CASSLGRGHNQPQHF
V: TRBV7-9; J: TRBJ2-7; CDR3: CAAEGGDEQYF
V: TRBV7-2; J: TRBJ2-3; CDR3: CASSPFRGPTDTQYF
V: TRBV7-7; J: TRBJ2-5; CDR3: CASSLHTRDFPAETQYF
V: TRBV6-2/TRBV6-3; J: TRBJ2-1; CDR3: CASSFMGGVMNEQFF
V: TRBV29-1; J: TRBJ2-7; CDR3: CSVGGGTGSYEQYF
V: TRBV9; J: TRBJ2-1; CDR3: CASSSQDPERQFF
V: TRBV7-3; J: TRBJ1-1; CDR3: CASSLTGGDPAFF
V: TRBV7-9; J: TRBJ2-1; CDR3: CASSPARTAPYNEQFF
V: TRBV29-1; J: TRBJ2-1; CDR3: CSVEDWANEQFF
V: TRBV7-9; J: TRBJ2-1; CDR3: CASSLEGEYSSYNEQFF
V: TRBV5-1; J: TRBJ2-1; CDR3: CASSHRTEKSSYNEQFF
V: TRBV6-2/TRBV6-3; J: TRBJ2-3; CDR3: CASSYSRPIRAESTDTQYF
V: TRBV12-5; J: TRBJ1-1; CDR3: CASGSSGTGLNTEAFF
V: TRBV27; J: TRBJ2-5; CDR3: CASRGRLMGETQYF
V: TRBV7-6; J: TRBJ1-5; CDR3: CASSADKRNQPQHF
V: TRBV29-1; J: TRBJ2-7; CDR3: CSVGEGTGGPYEQYF
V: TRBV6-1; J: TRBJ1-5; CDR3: CASGDREDNQPQHF
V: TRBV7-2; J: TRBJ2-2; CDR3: CASTLRTGGTGELFF